The sequence of this TCR beta chain was determined in a study of OX40 agonist ivuxolimab in advanced cancers. The protocol was immunoSEQ multiplex PCR, while the TCRdb copy is restricted to in-frame clones and leaves out a portion. The sample yields roughly 60,000 clones, almost 95% seen once. The receptor was derived from an adult with an advanced solid tumor such as melanoma, head and neck, liver or kidney cancer. Sample: CD4+ or CD8+ T cells sorted from blood, taken in a trial of the OX40 agonist ivuxolimab.

The CDR3 loop is CASSVAGTSPSTDTQYF. The CDR3 nucleotides are TGTGCCAGCAGCGTAGCCGGGACGTCCCCTAGCACAGATACGCAGTATTTT. The chain recombines TRBV9 with TRBJ2-3; D could derive from TRBD1 or TRBD2 (5 bases each). V was clipped by 0 bases and J by 0 bases, with 14 bases between them. Germline V lookup: CDR1 SGDLS, CDR2 YYNGEE. CDR3 length: 17 residues.